This T cell receptor (beta chain) derives from a study of CD8+ T cells in alopecia areata. Looking at the study overall: Affected scalp percentage gauged treated patients' severity. General observations from the study: Resident alphabeta T-cell populations of normal skin are likewise subject to sequencing in scalp samples. Researchers report lesional scalp, most notably alopecia totalis/universalis, outstripped normal scalp in clonality.

As for treatment: oral pan-JAK inhibitor, 5-10 mg twice daily. Both peripheral blood and punch biopsies of lesional scalp skin were obtained from patients who had alopecia areata. The sequencing template was cDNA reverse transcribed from extracted RNA. Data came from immunoSEQ multiplex PCR; TCRdb stores just in-frame clones and leaves some out. Of more than 95,000 clones in the sample, 80% to 90% were seen once. A note on this clone: Its specificity is unknown.

This sequence was found in a human donor with alopecia areata. This specimen consisted of CD8+ T cells sorted from blood, obtained at approximately week 30, from a patient treated with tofacitinib.

CDR3: CASTRRDSYTGELFF. The CDR3 DNA reads as TGTGCCAGCACCCGAAGGGACAGCTACACCGGGGAGCTGTTTTTT. V usage is TRBV27 and J usage is TRBJ2-2; 7 bases fit TRBD1. V gave up 7 bases and J gave up 3 bases; unmatched junction bases: 8. The CDR3 consists of 15 residues. In germline, CDR1 is MNHEY, CDR2 SMNVEV (reference sequence).